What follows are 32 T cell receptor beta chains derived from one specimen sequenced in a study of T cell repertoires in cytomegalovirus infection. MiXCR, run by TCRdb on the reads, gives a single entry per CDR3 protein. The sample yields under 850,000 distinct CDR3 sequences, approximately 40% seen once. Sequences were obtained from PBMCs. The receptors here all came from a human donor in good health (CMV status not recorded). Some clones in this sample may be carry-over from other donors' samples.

The CDR3 nucleotides are TGCAGTGCTAGAGATCGGACTAGAGGTCCACACACACACAATGAGCAGTTCTTC. This encodes CSARDRTRGPHTHNEQFF. This sequence joins TRBV20-1 and TRBJ2-1, with 7 bases lining up with TRBD2. The J segment lost 5 bases and the V segment lost 0 bases, leaving 16 bases of the junction unmatched. Germline CDR1 is DFQATT and CDR2 is SNEGSKA (reference sequence). The CDR3 is 18 residues long.

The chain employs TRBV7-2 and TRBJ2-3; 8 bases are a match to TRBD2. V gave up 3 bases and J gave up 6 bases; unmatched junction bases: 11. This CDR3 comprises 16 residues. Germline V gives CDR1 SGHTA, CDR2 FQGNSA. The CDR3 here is CASSLGPGGGWDTQYF. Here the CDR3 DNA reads TGTGCCAGCAGCTTGGGTCCCGGGGGGGGGTGGGATACGCAGTATTTT.

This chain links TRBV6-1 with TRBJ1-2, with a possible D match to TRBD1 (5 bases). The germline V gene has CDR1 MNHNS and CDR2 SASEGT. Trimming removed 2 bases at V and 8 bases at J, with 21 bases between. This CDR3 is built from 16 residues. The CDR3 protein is CASSETEGLRHLGYTF. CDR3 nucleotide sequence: TGTGCCAGCAGTGAAACCGAGGGACTTCGACACCTGGGCTACACCTTC.

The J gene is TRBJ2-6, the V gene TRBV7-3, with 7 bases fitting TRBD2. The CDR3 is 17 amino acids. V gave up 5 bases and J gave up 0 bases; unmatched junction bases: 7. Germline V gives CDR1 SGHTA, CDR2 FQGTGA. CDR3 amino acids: CASSRNGGGSGANVLTF. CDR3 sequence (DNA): TGTGCCAGCAGCCGAAATGGCGGGGGCTCTGGGGCCAACGTCCTGACTTTC.

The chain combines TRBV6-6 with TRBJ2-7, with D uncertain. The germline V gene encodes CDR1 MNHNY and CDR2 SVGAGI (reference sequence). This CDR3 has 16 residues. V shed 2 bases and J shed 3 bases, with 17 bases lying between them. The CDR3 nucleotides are TGTGCCAGCAGTTACGGGCGGACGGAGCCGGGCTACGAGCAGTACTTC. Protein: CASSYGRTEPGYEQYF.

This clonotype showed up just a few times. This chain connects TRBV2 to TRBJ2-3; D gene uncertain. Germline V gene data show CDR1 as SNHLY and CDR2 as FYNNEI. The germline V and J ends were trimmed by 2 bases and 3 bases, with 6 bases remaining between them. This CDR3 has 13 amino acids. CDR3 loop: CASSEYGTDTQYF. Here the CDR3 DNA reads TGTGCCAGCAGTGAATATGGGACAGATACGCAGTATTTT.

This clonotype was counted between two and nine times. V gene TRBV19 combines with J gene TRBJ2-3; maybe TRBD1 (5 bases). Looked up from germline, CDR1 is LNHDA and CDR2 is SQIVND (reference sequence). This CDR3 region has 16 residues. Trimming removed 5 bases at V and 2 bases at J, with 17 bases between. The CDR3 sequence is CASSYNRYRDTDTQYF. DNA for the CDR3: TGTGCCAGTAGTTACAACAGGTACCGAGACACAGATACGCAGTATTTT.

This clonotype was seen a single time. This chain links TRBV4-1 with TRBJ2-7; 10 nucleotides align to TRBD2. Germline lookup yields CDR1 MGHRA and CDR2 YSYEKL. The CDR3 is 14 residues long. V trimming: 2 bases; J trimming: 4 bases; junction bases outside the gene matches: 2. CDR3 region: CASSQTTSGYEQYF. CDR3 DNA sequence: TGCGCCAGCAGCCAAACGACTAGCGGGTACGAGCAGTACTTC.

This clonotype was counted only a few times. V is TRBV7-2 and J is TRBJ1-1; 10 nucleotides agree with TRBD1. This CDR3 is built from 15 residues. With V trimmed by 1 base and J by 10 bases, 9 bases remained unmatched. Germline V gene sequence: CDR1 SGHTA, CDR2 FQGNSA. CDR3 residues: CASSLGQGAVTRAFF. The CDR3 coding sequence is TGTGCCAGCAGCTTAGGACAGGGGGCCGTTACTAGAGCTTTCTTT.

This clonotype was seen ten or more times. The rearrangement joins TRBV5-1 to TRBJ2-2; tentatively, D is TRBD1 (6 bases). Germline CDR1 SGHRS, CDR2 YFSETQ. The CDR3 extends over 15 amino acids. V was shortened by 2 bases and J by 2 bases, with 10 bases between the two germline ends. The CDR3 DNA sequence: TGCGCCAGCAGCTTTGGGACAACTAACACCGGGGAGCTGTTTTTT. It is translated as CASSFGTTNTGELFF. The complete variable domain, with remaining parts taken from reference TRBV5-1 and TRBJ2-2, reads KAGVTQTPRYLIKTRGQQVTLSCSPISGHRSVSWYQQTPGQGLQFLFEYFSETQRNKGNFPGRFSGRQFSNSRSEMNVSTLELGDSALYLCASSFGTTNTGELFFGEGSRLTVL.

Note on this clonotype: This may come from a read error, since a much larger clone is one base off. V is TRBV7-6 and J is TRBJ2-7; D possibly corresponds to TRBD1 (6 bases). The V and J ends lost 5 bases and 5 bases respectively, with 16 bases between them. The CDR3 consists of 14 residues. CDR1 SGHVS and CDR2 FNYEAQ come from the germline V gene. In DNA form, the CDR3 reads TGTGCCAGCAGCCCCGGACAGCGTTCCCACGAGCAGTACTTC. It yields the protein CASSPGQRSHEQYF.

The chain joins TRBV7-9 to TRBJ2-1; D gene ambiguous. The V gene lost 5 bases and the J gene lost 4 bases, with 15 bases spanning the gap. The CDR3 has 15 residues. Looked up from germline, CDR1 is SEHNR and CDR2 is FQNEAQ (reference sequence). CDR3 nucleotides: TGTGCCAGCAGCCACCCTGCGGCCCCATACAATGAGCAGTTCTTC. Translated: CASSHPAAPYNEQFF.

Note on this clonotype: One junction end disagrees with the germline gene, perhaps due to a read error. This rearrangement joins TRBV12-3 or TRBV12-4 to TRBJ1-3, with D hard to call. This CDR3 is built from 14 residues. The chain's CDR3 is CARSLSSLGNTIDF. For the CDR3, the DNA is TGTGCCAGAAGTTTGTCCAGCCTCGGCAACACCATAGATTTT.

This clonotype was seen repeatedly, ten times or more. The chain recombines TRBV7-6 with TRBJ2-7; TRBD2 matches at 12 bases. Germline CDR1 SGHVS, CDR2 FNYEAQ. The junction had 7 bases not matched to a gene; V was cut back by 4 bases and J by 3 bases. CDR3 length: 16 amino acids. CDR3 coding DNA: TGTGCCAGCAGCTCCGGACTAGCGGGGTCCTTCTACGAGCAGTACTTC. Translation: CASSSGLAGSFYEQYF.

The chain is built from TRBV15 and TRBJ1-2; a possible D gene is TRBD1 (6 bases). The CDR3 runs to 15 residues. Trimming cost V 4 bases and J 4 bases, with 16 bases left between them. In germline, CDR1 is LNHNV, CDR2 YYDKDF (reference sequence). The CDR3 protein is CATSTEGGVGYGYTF. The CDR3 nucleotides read TGTGCCACCAGCACCGAGGGGGGGGTCGGCTATGGCTACACCTTC.

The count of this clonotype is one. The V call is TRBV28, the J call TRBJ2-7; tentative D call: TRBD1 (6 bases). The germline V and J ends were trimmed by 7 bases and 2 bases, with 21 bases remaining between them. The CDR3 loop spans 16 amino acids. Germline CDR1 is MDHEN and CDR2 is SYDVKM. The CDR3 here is CASTVDRTNTPYEQYF. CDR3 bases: TGTGCCAGCACCGTAGACAGGACGAACACTCCCTACGAGCAGTACTTC.

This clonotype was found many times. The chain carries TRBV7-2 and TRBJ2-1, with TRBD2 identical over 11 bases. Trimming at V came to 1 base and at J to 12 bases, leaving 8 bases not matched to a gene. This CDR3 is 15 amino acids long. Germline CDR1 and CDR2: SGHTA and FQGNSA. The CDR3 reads CASSLVLAGAQAQFF. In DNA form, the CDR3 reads TGTGCCAGCAGCTTAGTACTAGCGGGAGCCCAAGCGCAGTTCTTC.

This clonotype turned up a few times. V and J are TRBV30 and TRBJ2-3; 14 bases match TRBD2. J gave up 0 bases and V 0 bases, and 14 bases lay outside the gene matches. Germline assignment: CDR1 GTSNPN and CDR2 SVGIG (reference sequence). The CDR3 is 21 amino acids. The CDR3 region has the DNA TGTGCCTGGAGTGTCCCCTCTCTACCGGGACTAGCGGGGGCTAGCACAGATACGCAGTATTTT. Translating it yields CAWSVPSLPGLAGASTDTQYF.

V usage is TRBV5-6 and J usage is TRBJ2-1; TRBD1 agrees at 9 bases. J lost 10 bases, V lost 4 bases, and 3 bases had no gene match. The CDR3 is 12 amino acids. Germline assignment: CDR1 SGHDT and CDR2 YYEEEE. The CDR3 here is CASSGTGPEQFF. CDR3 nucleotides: TGTGCCAGCAGCGGGACAGGGCCCGAGCAGTTCTTC.

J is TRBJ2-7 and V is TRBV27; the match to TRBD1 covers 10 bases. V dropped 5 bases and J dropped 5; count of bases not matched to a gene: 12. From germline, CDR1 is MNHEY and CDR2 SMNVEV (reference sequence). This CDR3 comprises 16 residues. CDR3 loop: CASSPFPTGGSDEQYF. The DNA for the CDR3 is TGTGCCAGCAGTCCCTTTCCGACAGGGGGCTCGGACGAGCAGTACTTC.

This CDR3 is CASSLGAAGGYYEQYF. In DNA, the CDR3 is TGTGCCAGCAGTTTGGGGGCTGCGGGGGGCTACTACGAGCAGTACTTC. The chain links TRBV28 to TRBJ2-7, with 8 bases lining up with TRBD2. The CDR3 is made up of 16 amino acids. V lost 3 bases, J lost 3 bases, and 10 bases stayed unmatched. Germline V lookup: CDR1 MDHEN, CDR2 SYDVKM.

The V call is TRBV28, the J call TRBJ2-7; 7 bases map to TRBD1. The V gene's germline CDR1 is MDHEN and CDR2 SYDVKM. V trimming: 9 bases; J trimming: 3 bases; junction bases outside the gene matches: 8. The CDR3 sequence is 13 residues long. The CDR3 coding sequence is TGTGCCAGTATCCGGGACAGCAACTACGAGCAGTACTTC. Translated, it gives CASIRDSNYEQYF.

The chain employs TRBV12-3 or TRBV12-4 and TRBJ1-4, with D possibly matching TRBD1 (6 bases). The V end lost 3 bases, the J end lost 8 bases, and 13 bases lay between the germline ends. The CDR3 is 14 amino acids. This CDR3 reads CASSFVRGREKLFF. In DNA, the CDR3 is TGTGCCAGCAGTTTCGTCAGGGGAAGGGAAAAACTGTTTTTT.

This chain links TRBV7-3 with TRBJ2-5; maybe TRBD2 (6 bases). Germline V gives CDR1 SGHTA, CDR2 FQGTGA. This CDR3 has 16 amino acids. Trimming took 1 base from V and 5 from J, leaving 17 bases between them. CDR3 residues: CASSLMAGQGGETQYF. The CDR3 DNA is TGTGCCAGCAGCTTAATGGCGGGGCAGGGCGGTGAGACCCAGTACTTC.

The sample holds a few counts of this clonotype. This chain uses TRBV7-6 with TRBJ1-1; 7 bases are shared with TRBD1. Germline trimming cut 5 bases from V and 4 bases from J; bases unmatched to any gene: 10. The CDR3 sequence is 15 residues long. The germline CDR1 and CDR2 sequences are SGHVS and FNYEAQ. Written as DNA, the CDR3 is TGTGCCAGCAGCCCTAGGACAGGAACGGGCACTGAAGCTTTCTTT. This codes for CASSPRTGTGTEAFF.

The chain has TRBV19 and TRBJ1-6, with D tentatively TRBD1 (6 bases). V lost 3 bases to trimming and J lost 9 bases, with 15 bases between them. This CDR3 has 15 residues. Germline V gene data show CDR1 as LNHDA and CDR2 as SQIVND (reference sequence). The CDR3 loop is CASSIQGTEGSPLHF. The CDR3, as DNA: TGTGCCAGTAGTATCCAGGGGACCGAGGGTTCACCCCTCCACTTT.

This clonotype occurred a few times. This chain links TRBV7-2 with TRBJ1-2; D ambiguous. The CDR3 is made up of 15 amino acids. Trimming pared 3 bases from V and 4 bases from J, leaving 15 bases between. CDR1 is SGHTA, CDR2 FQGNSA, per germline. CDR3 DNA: TGTGCCAGCAGCTTTCCTCATGTGGTCAGCTATGGCTACACCTTC. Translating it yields CASSFPHVVSYGYTF.

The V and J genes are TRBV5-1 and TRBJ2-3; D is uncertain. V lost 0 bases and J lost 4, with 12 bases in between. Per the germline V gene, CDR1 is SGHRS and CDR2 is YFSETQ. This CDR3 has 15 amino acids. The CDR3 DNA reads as TGCGCCAGCAGCTTGGTACACTCTGCGGCAGATACGCAGTATTTT. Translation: CASSLVHSAADTQYF.

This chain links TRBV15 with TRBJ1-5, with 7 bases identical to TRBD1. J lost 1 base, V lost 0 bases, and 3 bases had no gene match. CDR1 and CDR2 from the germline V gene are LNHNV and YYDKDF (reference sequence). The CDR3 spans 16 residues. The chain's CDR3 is CATSRDWGQSNQPQHF. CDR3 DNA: TGTGCCACCAGCAGAGATTGGGGACAGAGCAATCAGCCCCAGCATTTT. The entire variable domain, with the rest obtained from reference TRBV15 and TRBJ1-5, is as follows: DAMVIQNPRYQVTQFGKPVTLSCSQTLNHNVMYWYQQKSSQAPKLLFHYYDKDFNNEADTPDNFQSRRPNTSFCFLDIRSPGLGDTAMYLCATSRDWGQSNQPQHFGDGTRLSIL.

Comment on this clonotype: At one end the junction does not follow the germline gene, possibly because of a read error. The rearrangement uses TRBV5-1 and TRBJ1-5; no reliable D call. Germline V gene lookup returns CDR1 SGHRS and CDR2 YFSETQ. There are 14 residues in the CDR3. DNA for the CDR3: TGTGCCAGCAGCTTGGTGTACCCCGGAGGCCCCCAGCATTTT. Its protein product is CASSLVYPGGPQHF.

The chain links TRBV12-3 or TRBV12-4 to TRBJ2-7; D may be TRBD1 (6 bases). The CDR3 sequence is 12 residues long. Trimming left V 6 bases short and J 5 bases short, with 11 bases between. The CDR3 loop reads CASSAQGDEQYF. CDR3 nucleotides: TGTGCCAGCAGCGCACAGGGAGACGAGCAGTACTTC.

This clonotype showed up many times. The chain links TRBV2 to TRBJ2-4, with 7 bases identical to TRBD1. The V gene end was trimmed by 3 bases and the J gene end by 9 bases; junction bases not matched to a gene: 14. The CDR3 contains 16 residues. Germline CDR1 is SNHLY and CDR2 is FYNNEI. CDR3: CASSDRGQSGLSIQYF. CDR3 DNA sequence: TGTGCCAGCAGTGATCGGGGACAGTCGGGCCTAAGCATTCAGTACTTC. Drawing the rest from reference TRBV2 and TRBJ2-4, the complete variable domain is EPEVTQTPSHQVTQMGQEVILRCVPISNHLYFYWYRQILGQKVEFLVSFYNNEISEKSEIFDDQFSVERPDGSNFTLKIRSTKLEDSAMYFCASSDRGQSGLSIQYFGAGTRLSVL.